The clone carrying this T cell receptor (beta chain) was picked up one time. As yet, its antigen is unknown. A much larger clone differs by one base, so this may be a read error. Researchers amplified the TCR beta CDR3 regions from RNA transcripts. An initial round of RT-PCR targeting the TCR CDR3 relied on the HTBI primer set. Via MiXCR, TCRdb re-called the multiplex PCR reads, giving one row per CDR3 protein. The sample records over 500,000 distinct CDR3 sequences, about 16% being singletons. V dropped 11 bases and J dropped 3 bases, with 23 bases sitting between them. This CDR3 spans 16 amino acids. Germline-derived CDR1 and CDR2 are SGHAT and FQNNGV. This sample is drawn from a study of T cells in Graves' hyperthyroidism and ophthalmopathy. Ophthalmopathy patients all had a Clinical Activity Score of at least 3, a NOSPECS grade of at least 4 and disease under 3 months old. The diagnoses drew upon clinical symptoms, serum thyroxine and TRAb, thyroid ultrasound and orbital computed tomography. It was approximately 9.7 ml of fresh peripheral blood that supplied the PBMCs.

Whole-study findings and limits: The authors' 13 V-J model separated ophthalmopathy from stable hyperthyroidism.

This clonotype was sampled from a woman aged 25 to 39 with Graves' ophthalmopathy. Specimen: blood. V usage is TRBV11-2 and J usage is TRBJ2-1; tentative D call: TRBD1 (6 bases). For the CDR3, the DNA is TGTGCCGGCAAAGCTCTCAGGGGATCACTCTACAATGAGCAGTTCTTC. Residues: CAGKALRGSLYNEQFF.